A selection of T cell receptor beta chains follows, all from one sample in a study of OX40 agonist ivuxolimab in advanced cancers. Assay used: immunoSEQ multiplex PCR; TCRdb lists only in-frame clones, some missing. The sample records approximately 22,000 clones, around four fifths being singletons. The input for sequencing was CD4+ or CD8+ T cells sorted from blood, taken in a trial of the OX40 agonist ivuxolimab. These receptors all stem from an adult with an advanced solid tumor such as melanoma, head and neck, liver or kidney cancer. The CDR3 runs from the conserved cysteine through the conserved F or W. The D gene is left open where the match is weak. Size values are once, few and many counts, or a class for expanded clones, and some rows have none.

d_call clone_size j_call v_call cdr3_aa cdr3_nt
- - TRBJ1-1 TRBV11-3 CASSFYRNTEAFF TGTGCCAGCAGCTTTTACCGAAACACTGAAGCTTTCTTT
- - TRBJ2-1 TRBV30 CAWSVSGLDHNEQFF TGTGCCTGGAGTGTTTCCGGACTCGACCACAATGAGCAGTTCTTC
TRBD2 - TRBJ2-1 TRBV7-2 CASSLSVAGGLSYNEQFF TGTGCCAGCAGCTTAAGTGTTGCGGGGGGCCTCTCCTACAATGAGCAGTTCTTC
- - TRBJ2-7 TRBV28 CASSSWAGYYEQYF TGTGCCAGCAGCAGCTGGGCCGGGTACTACGAGCAGTACTTC
- - TRBJ2-7 TRBV2 CASSETAGRYEQYF TGTGCCAGCAGTGAAACGGCGGGACGTTACGAGCAGTACTTC
- - TRBJ1-1 TRBV27 CASSLDVNTEAFF TGTGCCAGCAGTTTAGACGTGAACACTGAAGCTTTCTTT
TRBD2 - TRBJ2-7 TRBV28 CASSLRYLAGGSSYEQYF TGTGCCAGCAGTTTAAGATATTTAGCGGGAGGGAGCTCCTACGAGCAGTACTTC
- - TRBJ1-5 TRBV7-2 CASSLDEPPSPQHF TGTGCCAGCAGCTTAGACGAACCCCCCTCGCCCCAGCATTTT
- - TRBJ1-1 TRBV9 CASSVGGTTEAFF TGTGCCAGCAGCGTAGGGGGGACCACTGAAGCTTTCTTT
TRBD2 - TRBJ2-7 TRBV4-1 CASSHKTSGLDYEQYF TGCGCCAGCAGCCATAAAACTAGCGGGCTTGACTACGAGCAGTACTTC
TRBD1 - TRBJ1-5 TRBV2 CASSTGTGGSQPQHF TGTGCCAGCAGTACCGGGACAGGTGGTAGTCAGCCCCAGCATTTT
- - TRBJ2-2 TRBV6-4 CASSEASTGELFF TGTGCCAGCAGTGAGGCCAGCACCGGGGAGCTGTTTTTT
TRBD2 once TRBJ2-7 TRBV5-1 CASSWTSGNEQYF TGCGCCAGCAGCTGGACTAGCGGGAACGAGCAGTACTTC
- once TRBJ1-4 TRBV30 CAWRAPGGRSGEKLFF TGTGCCTGGAGAGCCCCGGGGGGGAGGTCGGGTGAAAAACTGTTTTTT
- - TRBJ1-2 TRBV14 CASSPGTNYGYTF TGTGCCAGCAGCCCTGGGACAAACTATGGCTACACCTTC
TRBD1 - TRBJ2-4 TRBV9 CASSPGQGADIQYF TGTGCCAGCAGCCCGGGACAGGGGGCGGACATTCAGTACTTC
- - TRBJ2-7 TRBV14 CASSQGFGGYEQYF TGTGCCAGCAGCCAGGGGTTCGGGGGCTACGAGCAGTACTTC
- - TRBJ2-5 TRBV28 CASSLGGGQETQYF TGTGCCAGCAGTTTAGGCGGAGGACAAGAGACCCAGTACTTC
- - TRBJ1-2 TRBV29-1 CSVDIGGYGYTF TGCAGCGTTGATATAGGGGGGTATGGCTACACCTTC
- once TRBJ2-4 TRBV7-2 CASSSPVLAKNIQYF TGTGCCAGCAGCTCCCCGGTTCTAGCCAAAAACATTCAGTACTTC
TRBD1 - TRBJ1-3 TRBV9 CASSPTGTGYGNTIYF TGTGCCAGCAGCCCTACCGGGACAGGGTATGGAAACACCATATATTTT
TRBD1 - TRBJ2-1 TRBV7-8 CASSLPGQGGNEQFF TGTGCCAGCAGCTTACCGGGACAGGGAGGGAATGAGCAGTTCTTC
- once TRBJ2-1 TRBV30 CAWSVLGSYNEQFF TGTGCCTGGAGTGTACTAGGCTCCTACAATGAGCAGTTCTTC
TRBD2 - TRBJ2-7 TRBV6-5 CATTGGDAYEQYF TGTGCCACGACCGGGGGGGACGCCTACGAGCAGTACTTC
TRBD2 - TRBJ2-7 TRBV4-1 CASSSKGEGYEQYF TGCGCCAGCAGCTCAAAAGGGGAGGGCTACGAGCAGTACTTC
- - TRBJ2-5 TRBV6-5 CASSYSGDGWEETQYF TGTGCCAGCAGTTACTCAGGGGACGGATGGGAAGAGACCCAGTACTTC
- - TRBJ2-2 TRBV7-3 CASSLSSNTGELFF TGTGCCAGCAGCTTATCTTCGAACACCGGGGAGCTGTTTTTT
TRBD2 - TRBJ2-1 TRBV11-2 CASSLDLPSGYNEQFF TGTGCCAGCAGCTTAGATCTCCCTAGCGGTTACAATGAGCAGTTCTTC
TRBD2 - TRBJ2-7 TRBV7-9 CASSSRDYPYEQYF TGTGCCAGCAGCTCCCGGGACTACCCCTACGAGCAGTACTTC
TRBD2 - TRBJ2-3 TRBV7-3 CASSRLAGDTDTQYF TGTGCCAGCAGTAGACTAGCGGGAGACACAGATACGCAGTATTTT
TRBD1 - TRBJ2-7 TRBV13 CASSLTGTGGHEQYF TGTGCCAGCAGCTTAACAGGGACAGGGGGTCACGAGCAGTACTTC
TRBD2 - TRBJ2-7 TRBV7-2 CASSLPGLGAYEQYF TGTGCCAGCAGCTTACCGGGACTAGGGGCCTACGAGCAGTACTTC
- few TRBJ2-1 TRBV5-1 CASSFSLAINEQFF TGCGCCAGCAGCTTCAGCCTAGCTATCAATGAGCAGTTCTTC
- - TRBJ2-7 TRBV14 CASSQGVGADFYEQYF TGTGCCAGCAGCCAAGGGGTTGGGGCCGACTTCTACGAGCAGTACTTC
- few TRBJ2-7 TRBV4-1 CASSQTGSYEQYF TGCGCCAGCAGCCAAACAGGGTCCTACGAGCAGTACTTC